Listed here are 3 T cell receptor beta chains from one sample, sequenced in a study of T cells in Graves' hyperthyroidism and ophthalmopathy. Researchers took RNA transcripts and amplified the TCR beta CDR3 regions from them. HTBI primers were employed in a first-round RT-PCR of the TCR CDR3. TCRdb re-analysed the multiplex PCR reads in MiXCR, keeping a single row per CDR3 protein. This sample has some 500,000 distinct CDR3 sequences; roughly an eighth occur once, and the top ten carry less than 20%. Sequencing was performed on blood. These TCRs come from a woman aged 18-35 years with Graves' hyperthyroidism.

This clonotype was observed at least ten times. This chain uses TRBV11-2 with TRBJ1-5; 7 bases align to TRBD1. CDR3 size: 17 residues. V lost 1 base, J lost 6 bases, and 12 bases stayed unmatched. The V gene's germline CDR1 is SGHAT and CDR2 FQNNGV. CDR3 loop: CASSLGRSTGARQPQHF. In nucleotides, the CDR3 is TGTGCCAGCAGCTTAGGGCGGAGCACAGGGGCTCGTCAGCCCCAGCATTTT.

The gene calls are TRBV11-1 and TRBJ1-2; 7 positions agree with TRBD1. This CDR3 spans 15 amino acids. The germline V gene has CDR1 SGHAT and CDR2 FQDESV (reference sequence). V trimming: 5 bases; J trimming: 6 bases; junction bases outside the gene matches: 12. This CDR3 reads CASSPQGVLGDGYTF. In nucleotides, the CDR3 is TGTGCCAGCAGCCCGCAGGGGGTTTTAGGCGATGGCTACACCTTC.

This clonotype was seen only a few times. The CDR3 loop is CASSPRDRGNQPQHF. The DNA for the CDR3 is TGTGCCAGCTCACCTCGGGACAGGGGGAATCAGCCCCAGCATTTT. The chain links TRBV18 to TRBJ1-5; 11 positions agree with TRBD1. Losses at the gene ends were 3 bases for V and 4 bases for J; bases not matched to a gene: 2. Germline loops: CDR1 KGHSH, CDR2 LQKENI. This CDR3 is built from 15 residues.